The clone carrying this T cell receptor beta chain turned up a few times. Its antigen is undetermined. The entry originates in a study of T-cell memory formation after mild COVID-19. Across the study: Most TCR clusters belonged to a single donor. Study-wide points: Contracting clones localized mainly to CM and EM when CD4+ and mainly to EMRA when CD8+. The appearance of some responding clones in pre-infection memory suggested that cross-reactive memory joined.

Germline V gene data show CDR1 as SEHNR and CDR2 as FQNEAQ (reference sequence). V shed 8 bases, J shed 7 bases, and the junction held 6 bases outside the gene matches. The CDR3 has 12 amino acids. TCRdb re-called the 5' RACE reads through MiXCR, storing one row per CDR3 protein. The profile shows 130,000 to 150,000 distinct CDR3 sequences, over 15% of them singletons. The V and J genes are TRBV7-9 and TRBJ2-7, with 9 bases matching TRBD2. Sequencing was done on a sample of PBMCs or a T cell subset sorted from them (not recorded which). This TCR was sampled from an adult woman who had mild COVID-19 (a few samples of this study predate the infection). Cell type and time point are not known. CDR3 region: CASGTSPEEQYF. For the CDR3, the DNA is TGTGCCAGCGGGACTAGCCCGGAGGAGCAGTACTTC.